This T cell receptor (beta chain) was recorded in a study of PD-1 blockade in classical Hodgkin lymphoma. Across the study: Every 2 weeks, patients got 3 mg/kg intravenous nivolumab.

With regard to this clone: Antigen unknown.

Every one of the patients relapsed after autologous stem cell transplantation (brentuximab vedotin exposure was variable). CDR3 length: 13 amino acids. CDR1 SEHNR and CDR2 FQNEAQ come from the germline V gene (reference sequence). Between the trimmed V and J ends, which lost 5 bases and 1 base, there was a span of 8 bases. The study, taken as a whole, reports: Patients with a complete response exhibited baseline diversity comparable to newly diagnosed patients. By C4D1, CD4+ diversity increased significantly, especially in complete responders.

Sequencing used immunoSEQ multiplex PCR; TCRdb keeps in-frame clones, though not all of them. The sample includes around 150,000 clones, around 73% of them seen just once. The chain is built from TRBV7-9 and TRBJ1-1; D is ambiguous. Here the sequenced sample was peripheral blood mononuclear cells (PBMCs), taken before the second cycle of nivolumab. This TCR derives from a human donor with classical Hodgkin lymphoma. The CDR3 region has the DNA TGTGCCAGCAGCCAGCTACAGAACACTGAAGCTTTCTTT. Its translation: CASSQLQNTEAFF. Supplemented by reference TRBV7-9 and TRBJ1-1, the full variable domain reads DTGVSQNPRHKITKRGQNVTFRCDPISEHNRLYWYRQTLGQGPEFLTYFQNEAQLEKSRLLSDRFSAERPKGSFSTLEIQRTEQGDSAMYLCASSQLQNTEAFFGQGTRLTVV.